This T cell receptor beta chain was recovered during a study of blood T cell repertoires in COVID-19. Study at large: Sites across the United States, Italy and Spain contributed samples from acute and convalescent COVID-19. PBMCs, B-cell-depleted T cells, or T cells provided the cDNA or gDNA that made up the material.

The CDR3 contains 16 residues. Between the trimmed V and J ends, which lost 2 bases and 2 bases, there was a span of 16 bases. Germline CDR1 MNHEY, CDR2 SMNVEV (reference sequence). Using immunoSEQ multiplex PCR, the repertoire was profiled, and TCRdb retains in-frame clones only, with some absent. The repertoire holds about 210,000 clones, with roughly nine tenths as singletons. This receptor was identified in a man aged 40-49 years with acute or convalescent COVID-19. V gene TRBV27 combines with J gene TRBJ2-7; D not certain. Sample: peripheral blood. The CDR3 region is CASSLEPLTTTYEQYF. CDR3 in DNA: TGTGCCAGCAGTTTAGAACCCCTGACAACGACCTACGAGCAGTACTTC.